These 29 T cell receptor beta chains were sequenced from one sample in a study of blood T cells in healthy people across ages. Using a J-beta primer mix together with a sample-barcoded 5' primer, a second PCR was run for roughly 6 to 12 cycles. MiXCR, run by TCRdb on the 5' RACE reads, gives a single entry per CDR3 protein. The table has hundreds of thousands of distinct CDR3 sequences, roughly half seen once. Sequencing was performed on blood. The receptors come from a woman over 75 in good health.

In this sample, this clonotype turned up many times. V gene TRBV5-1 combines with J gene TRBJ2-1; D may match TRBD1 or TRBD2 (5 bases each). CDR3 length: 22 residues. Germline-derived CDR1 and CDR2 are SGHRS and YFSETQ. V was pared by 0 bases and J by 2 bases, with 30 bases between. The CDR3 nucleotides read TGCGCCAGCAGCTTGGCCGGTGGGGACCCATTACGGCAGGCTAAGGCCTACAATGAGCAGTTCTTC. This gives the protein CASSLAGGDPLRQAKAYNEQFF. The variable domain in full, completed from reference TRBV5-1 and TRBJ2-1, reads KAGVTQTPRYLIKTRGQQVTLSCSPISGHRSVSWYQQTPGQGLQFLFEYFSETQRNKGNFPGRFSGRQFSNSRSEMNVSTLELGDSALYLCASSLAGGDPLRQAKAYNEQFFGPGTRLTVL.

CDR3 DNA sequence: TGCAGCGTTCCGACTAGCAATGAGCAGTTCTTC. Translation: CSVPTSNEQFF. The rearrangement joins TRBV29-1 to TRBJ2-1; TRBD2 might be the D (6 bases). Germline V gives CDR1 SQVTM, CDR2 ANQGSEA. Trimming shortened V by 5 bases and J by 6 bases, and 8 bases separated the two germline ends. The CDR3 runs 11 residues.

There are many counts of this clonotype. The V call is TRBV29-1, the J call TRBJ2-1; TRBD1 matches at 7 bases. After removal of 5 bases from V and 8 bases from J, the junction contained 9 bases not matched to a gene. This CDR3 spans 13 amino acids. CDR1 and CDR2 (germline): SQVTM, ANQGSEA. The CDR3 loop reads CSVQRGQGDEQFF. CDR3 nucleotides: TGCAGCGTTCAGAGGGGGCAGGGGGATGAGCAGTTCTTC.

The V and J genes are TRBV4-3 and TRBJ1-2, with D possibly matching TRBD1 (6 bases). The CDR3 sequence is 14 residues long. Trimming shortened V by 4 bases and J by 5 bases, and 14 bases separated the two germline ends. Germline CDR1 LGHNA, CDR2 YSLEER. In DNA, the CDR3 is TGCGCCAGCAGCCCAGAGACAGGTCCGTATGGCTACACCTTC. Its protein product is CASSPETGPYGYTF.

This clonotype was counted many times. The chain links TRBV28 to TRBJ2-1; 11 bases map to TRBD2. Germline CDR1 is MDHEN and CDR2 is SYDVKM. This CDR3 is 17 amino acids long. J gave up 5 bases and V 5 bases, and 11 bases lay outside the gene matches. CDR3 protein: CASSTSGTSGPDNEQFF. For the CDR3, the DNA is TGTGCCAGCAGTACCTCAGGGACTAGCGGACCCGACAATGAGCAGTTCTTC.

V usage is TRBV25-1 and J usage is TRBJ1-1, with TRBD1 matching 8 bases. This CDR3 comprises 13 residues. Germline CDR1 and CDR2: MGHDK and SYGVNS. V lost 8 bases, J lost 4 bases, and 6 bases stayed unmatched. The CDR3 protein is CASLTGGSTEAFF. The CDR3 DNA reads as TGTGCCAGCCTAACAGGGGGGTCCACTGAAGCTTTCTTT.

The table lists this clonotype with a few counts. Given a much more abundant clone one base away, this may be a read error. The chain is built from TRBV25-1 and TRBJ2-7, with TRBD1 identical over 7 bases. V dropped 6 bases and J dropped 6; count of bases not matched to a gene: 8. CDR3 length equals 13 residues. The germline gives CDR1 MGHDK, CDR2 SYGVNS. This chain's CDR3 is CASRTDRIGEQYF. CDR3 in DNA: TGTGCCAGCAGGACGGACAGGATTGGCGAGCAGTACTTC.

This clonotype was counted ten times or more. The chain links TRBV5-1 to TRBJ2-1; no clear D gene. Per the germline V gene, CDR1 is SGHRS and CDR2 is YFSETQ. The CDR3 has 13 amino acids. The V and J ends lost 4 bases and 8 bases respectively, with 13 bases between them. CDR3 protein: CASSEVGPHEQFF. The CDR3 region has the DNA TGCGCCAGCAGCGAGGTCGGGCCCCATGAGCAGTTCTTC.

This clonotype was detected ten times or more. The J gene is TRBJ2-5, the V gene TRBV6-6, with D maybe TRBD2 (5 bases). V lost 3 bases and J 1 base, leaving 9 bases between the germline ends. Germline V gives CDR1 MNHNY, CDR2 SVGAGI (reference sequence). This CDR3 has 14 residues. The chain's CDR3 is CASSYSLAQETQYF. CDR3 bases: TGTGCCAGCAGTTATTCCCTAGCCCAAGAGACCCAGTACTTC.

The genes are TRBV10-2 and TRBJ2-1; no definite D call. V was shortened by 3 bases and J by 0 bases, with 6 bases between the two germline ends. This CDR3 contains 14 residues. Germline V gives CDR1 WSHSY, CDR2 SAAADI. CDR3 sequence reads: CASSDFHSYNEQFF. CDR3 DNA: TGCGCCAGCAGTGACTTCCACTCCTACAATGAGCAGTTCTTC.

Of note for this clonotype: Being one base from a much bigger clone, this may be a read error. This chain connects TRBV4-1 to TRBJ2-5, with 8 bases matching TRBD2. The DNA end is a closer match to TRBJ2-7, so the J assignment may be wrong. This CDR3 comprises 14 residues. Germline loops: CDR1 MGHRA, CDR2 YSYEKL. CDR3 sequence reads: CAGSRSGSEHEQYF. Written as DNA, the CDR3 is TGCGCCGGCAGCCGAAGCGGGAGTGAGCACGAGCAGTACTTC.

J is TRBJ2-5 and V is TRBV20-1, with 13 bases matching TRBD2. The V and J ends lost 5 bases and 5 bases, in that order; junction bases with no gene match: 8. CDR3 length: 15 amino acids. In germline, CDR1 is DFQATT, CDR2 SNEGSKA (reference sequence). For the CDR3, the DNA is TGCAGTGCTCCACTAGCGGGAGGGCGGAGGGAGACCCAGTACTTC. Its translation is CSAPLAGGRRETQYF.

This chain connects TRBV20-1 to TRBJ2-7; TRBD2 aligns across 10 bases. The junction had 12 bases not matched to a gene; V was cut back by 0 bases and J by 7 bases. This CDR3 has 16 amino acids. Germline-derived CDR1 and CDR2 are DFQATT and SNEGSKA (reference sequence). CDR3 sequence (DNA): TGCAGTGCTAGAGATACCAGCGGGAGGGTAGGTCATGAGCAGTACTTC. Its protein product is CSARDTSGRVGHEQYF.

This clonotype was seen repeatedly, ten times or more. The J gene is TRBJ2-1, the V gene TRBV5-1, with D possibly being TRBD2 (5 bases). Trimming took off 5 bases at V and 0 bases at J, with 15 bases between the two ends. The germline V gene has CDR1 SGHRS and CDR2 YFSETQ. This CDR3 spans 16 amino acids. In DNA, the CDR3 is TGCGCCAGCAGTATTAGCGCTTTGAGCTCCTACAATGAGCAGTTCTTC. This encodes CASSISALSSYNEQFF.

This clonotype was recorded only once. This may be a read error, as it is one base from a much larger clone. The rearrangement links TRBV5-6 to TRBJ2-1, with a possible D match to TRBD2 (6 bases). The DNA end favors TRBJ2-7, so the J call may be wrong. The CDR3 sequence is 12 residues long. Germline loops: CDR1 SGHDT, CDR2 YYEEEE. CDR3 DNA: TGTGCCCGGGGTAGGGAGGTCAATGAGCAGTACTTC. It translates to CARGREVNEQYF.

V and J are TRBV20-1 and TRBJ2-1, with TRBD2 as a possible D gene (7 bases). Germline loops: CDR1 DFQATT, CDR2 SNEGSKA (reference sequence). This CDR3 region has 14 residues. Trimming removed 6 bases at V and 1 base at J, with 13 bases between. CDR3 bases: TGCAGTGCCGCGGGGGCACTTTCCTACAATGAGCAGTTCTTC. Protein sequence: CSAAGALSYNEQFF.

At least ten counts were recorded for this clonotype. V usage is TRBV7-9 and J usage is TRBJ2-5; D is ambiguous. This CDR3 comprises 13 residues. The germline CDR1 and CDR2 sequences are SEHNR and FQNEAQ (reference sequence). Trimming took off 4 bases at V and 3 bases at J, with 9 bases between the two ends. Written as DNA, the CDR3 is TGTGCCAGCAGCTCCGACTGGGAAGAGACCCAGTACTTC. Translated: CASSSDWEETQYF.

V usage is TRBV6-5 and J usage is TRBJ2-5; D is possibly TRBD2 (5 bases). V lost 5 bases and J 0 bases, leaving 16 bases between the germline ends. Looked up from germline, CDR1 is MNHEY and CDR2 is SVGAGI. The CDR3 spans 16 residues. In DNA, the CDR3 is TGTGCCAGCAGTATTCGGGGTCTGAGGGACCAAGAGACCCAGTACTTC. It encodes CASSIRGLRDQETQYF.

For this clonotype: An end of the junction differs from the germline gene, which may be a read error. In DNA form, the CDR3 reads TGTGCTAGCAGGGAACGGACAGGGTCTTACGAGCAGTACTTC. Protein product: CASRERTGSYEQYF. The rearrangement links TRBV7-7 to TRBJ2-7, with 8 bases aligning to TRBD1. This CDR3 has 14 residues. Germline V gene sequence: CDR1 SSHAT, CDR2 FNYEAQ (reference sequence).

The gene calls are TRBV12-3 or TRBV12-4 and TRBJ2-1; the D is unclear. V lost 7 bases, J lost 8 bases, and 18 bases lay in between. The CDR3 length is 14 residues. Written as DNA, the CDR3 is TGTGCCAGCAAAATTGAGGTTGACCTCGATGAGCAGTTCTTC. Protein: CASKIEVDLDEQFF.

The J gene is TRBJ2-1, the V gene TRBV7-2; D may match TRBD1 or TRBD2 (6 bases each). V lost 1 base, J lost 10 bases, and 11 bases lay in between. The CDR3 is 13 residues long. The germline CDR1 and CDR2 sequences are SGHTA and FQGNSA. The CDR3 DNA sequence: TGTGCCAGCAGCTTAGACGGGGGCTGGGAGCAGTTCTTC. It specifies CASSLDGGWEQFF.

This clonotype appeared many times. The CDR3 region is CASSLALKSPLHF. CDR3 nucleotides: TGCGCCAGCAGCTTGGCCTTGAAGTCACCCCTCCACTTT. The chain has TRBV5-1 and TRBJ1-6; no reliable D call. This CDR3 region has 13 residues. Trimming took off 0 bases at V and 10 bases at J, with 8 bases between the two ends. Germline V gives CDR1 SGHRS, CDR2 YFSETQ.

The CDR3 DNA reads as TGCGCCAGCAGCGATAGACTAGAACAAGAGACCCAGTACTTC. Its protein product is CASSDRLEQETQYF. V gene TRBV5-1 combines with J gene TRBJ2-5, with D possibly being TRBD2 (6 bases). V shed 4 bases and J shed 2 bases, with 12 bases lying between them. The CDR3 length is 14 residues. Looked up from germline, CDR1 is SGHRS and CDR2 is YFSETQ.

The gene calls are TRBV7-9 and TRBJ2-1, with 7 bases identical to TRBD2. The end of the DNA is better explained by TRBJ2-7, so the J call may be wrong. This CDR3 is 15 amino acids long. Germline V CDR1 and CDR2: SEHNR, FQNEAQ (reference sequence). The CDR3 is CASSFSSGYYNEQYF. The CDR3 DNA is TGTGCCAGCAGCTTTTCTAGCGGATACTACAATGAGCAGTACTTC.

J is TRBJ2-7 and V is TRBV14; TRBD2 matches 8 bases. The DNA end is more similar to TRBJ2-5, so the J call may be wrong. The CDR3 has 14 residues. The V gene's germline CDR1 is SGHDN and CDR2 FVKESK. CDR3 in amino acids: CASSQSGRRETQYF. The CDR3 coding sequence is TGTGCCAGCAGCCAGAGCGGGAGAAGAGAGACCCAGTACTTC.

The V gene is TRBV5-1, the J gene TRBJ1-2; D is perhaps TRBD1 (5 bases). Deletions cut 0 bases from V and 4 bases from J, with 10 bases between. From germline, CDR1 is SGHRS and CDR2 YFSETQ. The length of the CDR3 is 14 residues. CDR3 region: CASSLVAGLYGYTF. CDR3 nucleotides: TGCGCCAGCAGCTTGGTAGCGGGACTCTATGGCTACACCTTC.

The genes are TRBV6-8 and TRBJ1-4; 10 positions agree with TRBD1. CDR3 length equals 17 residues. V trimming: 5 bases; J trimming: 0 bases; junction bases outside the gene matches: 6. Germline values: CDR1 MNHGY, CDR2 SAAAGT. DNA of the CDR3: TGTGCCAGCAGTGCTTCCGGGACAGGGGCAACTAATGAAAAACTGTTTTTT. This translates into CASSASGTGATNEKLFF.

J is TRBJ2-1 and V is TRBV7-2, with D hard to call. Germline CDR1 is SGHTA and CDR2 is FQGNSA. The CDR3 has 15 amino acids. V lost 6 bases and J lost 0, with 12 bases in between. The CDR3 loop is CTSRELSSSYNEQFF. CDR3 coding DNA: TGTACCAGCAGGGAACTTTCTAGCTCCTACAATGAGCAGTTCTTC.

Many counts were recorded for this clonotype. The CDR3 loop reads CASSFGELAKNIQYF. The CDR3 DNA reads as TGTGCCAGCAGTTTTGGAGAACTAGCCAAAAACATTCAGTACTTC. This chain links TRBV12-3 or TRBV12-4 with TRBJ2-4, with D hard to call. Trimming pared 3 bases from V and 0 bases from J, leaving 9 bases between. This CDR3 comprises 15 residues.